Shown below are 15 T cell receptor beta chains from a single sample sequenced in a study of regulatory T cells in long-lasting Graves disease (TCRdb year 2021). Library preparation was by multiplex PCR. TCRdb lists the instrument as Illumina HiSeq 4000. CDR3 regions were amplified by Arm-PCR with iRepertoire HTBI primers to construct TCR beta libraries. Using fastp at Q25 and MiXCR, TCRdb reprocessed the public reads and kept productive beta chains. Records with the same CDR3 protein are collapsed into one entry carrying the most frequent genes and DNA. The sample has roughly 420,000 distinct CDR3 sequences on record, about a sixth of them singletons. About 23% of the sample belongs to the ten largest clones. The sample's time point label is to be understood as: newly diagnosed GD, antithyroid drugs for less than 3 months. RNA was extracted from PBMCs in TRIzol for both TCR sequencing and RNA sequencing.

The same specimen was also included in a second study, on T cells in Graves' hyperthyroidism and ophthalmopathy.

The starting material was peripheral blood mononuclear cells (PBMCs), obtained at new diagnosis, from a patient treated with antithyroid drugs. The receptors come from a woman under 30 with Graves disease. Donor details come from another sample of the same person, matched by shared clones.

The gene calls are TRBV20-1 and TRBJ2-1, with 11 bases fitting TRBD2. Germline loops: CDR1 DFQATT, CDR2 SNEGSKA (reference sequence). V shed 3 bases and J 6 bases; nucleotides not matched to a gene: 4. The CDR3 totals 14 residues. The CDR3 DNA follows: TGCAGTGCTAGGGCTAGCGGGAGGTCCAATGAGCAGTTCTTC. Protein product: CSARASGRSNEQFF.

This clonotype showed up just a few times. The chain joins TRBV4-1 to TRBJ2-5; D is unclear. The CDR3 contains 14 residues. The germline CDR1 and CDR2 sequences are MGHRA and YSYEKL. The V and J ends lost 1 base and 4 bases respectively, with 10 bases between them. The CDR3 is CASSQGPAGETQYF. DNA of the CDR3: TGCGCCAGCAGCCAAGGACCGGCCGGAGAGACCCAGTACTTC.

The chain links TRBV25-1 to TRBJ1-5; D perhaps matches TRBD1 (6 bases). This CDR3 contains 15 residues. Per the germline V gene, CDR1 is MGHDK and CDR2 is SYGVNS. Trimming took 1 base from V and 7 from J, leaving 14 bases between them. The CDR3 nucleotides read TGTGCCAGCAGTGAATCTAGACAGGTAGACCAGCCCCAGCATTTT. As protein: CASSESRQVDQPQHF.

This clonotype was detected ten times or more. This chain joins TRBV7-3 and TRBJ2-1; D is possibly TRBD2 (6 bases). Per the germline V gene, CDR1 is SGHTA and CDR2 is FQGTGA. Trimming removed 5 bases at V and 7 bases at J, with 21 bases between. CDR3 size: 16 residues. CDR3 sequence (DNA): TGTGCCAGCAGCCCATTCGGGGCGGGAATAGGGAATGAGCAGTTCTTC. Encoded protein: CASSPFGAGIGNEQFF.

There are many counts of this clonotype. The V and J genes are TRBV3-1 and TRBJ2-7; 10 nucleotides agree with TRBD1. Germline CDR1 and CDR2: LGHDT and YNNKEL (reference sequence). CDR3 length: 16 residues. J lost 3 bases, V lost 4 bases, and 9 bases had no gene match. Here the CDR3 reads CASSPDRGRLDYEQYF. The CDR3 DNA follows: TGTGCCAGCAGCCCGGACAGGGGGAGGTTGGACTACGAGCAGTACTTC.

This clonotype was seen repeatedly, ten times or more. The DNA for the CDR3 is TGTGCCAGCGGTCCGAGGACAGCTGAAAAACTGTTTTTT. This gives the protein CASGPRTAEKLFF. The chain carries TRBV27 and TRBJ1-4; tentatively, D is TRBD1 (6 bases). The CDR3 spans 13 residues. Germline loops: CDR1 MNHEY, CDR2 SMNVEV (reference sequence). Trimming removed 8 bases from V and 7 bases from J, with 14 bases in between.

This clonotype was observed at least ten times. V and J are TRBV29-1 and TRBJ1-2; 9 nucleotides match TRBD1. This CDR3 is built from 13 residues. V trimming: 4 bases; J trimming: 7 bases; junction bases outside the gene matches: 7. Looked up from germline, CDR1 is SQVTM and CDR2 is ANQGSEA. The CDR3 coding sequence is TGCAGCGTTGGCGGTAGGGGACAGGGTGGCTACACCTTC. Translating it yields CSVGGRGQGGYTF. Based on the CDR3 plus reference TRBV29-1 and TRBJ1-2, the full variable domain is SAVISQKPSRDICQRGTSLTIQCQVDSQVTMMFWYRQQPGQSLTLIATANQGSEATYESGFVIDKFPISRPNLTFSTLTVSNMSPEDSSIYLCSVGGRGQGGYTFGSGTRLTVV.

Comments on this clonotype: The junction differs from germline at one of its ends, possibly a read error. The rearrangement uses TRBV6-2 or TRBV6-3 and TRBJ1-5; D might be TRBD1 (5 bases). The CDR3 extends over 14 amino acids. CDR1 is MNHEY, CDR2 SVGEGT, per germline. The CDR3 sequence is CTENGGNEDQPQHF. The CDR3 DNA is TGCACTGAAAATGGGGGGAATGAAGATCAGCCCCAGCATTTT.

This clonotype appeared a few times. The rearrangement joins TRBV20-1 to TRBJ2-7; D is possibly TRBD2 (5 bases). With 6 bases removed from V and 9 bases from J, the gap between germline ends came to 21 bases. Germline assignment: CDR1 DFQATT and CDR2 SNEGSKA (reference sequence). The CDR3 totals 13 residues. The CDR3 DNA reads TGCAGTGCCCTACCGGAGGTTTATAGCGTGCAGTACTTC. Translating it yields CSALPEVYSVQYF.

This clonotype was found many times. This chain connects TRBV28 to TRBJ2-7; D gene unclear. CDR3 length: 11 amino acids. V was cut by 6 bases and J by 2 bases, with 5 bases left in between. Germline assignment: CDR1 MDHEN and CDR2 SYDVKM. The CDR3 loop reads CASSPTYEQYF. The CDR3, as DNA: TGTGCCAGCAGCCCAACCTACGAGCAGTACTTC.

CDR3 sequence (DNA): TGCGCCAGCAGCTTGGGGGGGACAGGGTTCTCTGGAAACACCATATATTTT. Its protein product is CASSLGGTGFSGNTIYF. The chain couples TRBV5-1 to TRBJ1-3; 9 positions agree with TRBD1. The J segment lost 0 bases and the V segment lost 0 bases, leaving 4 bases of the junction unmatched. CDR3 length equals 17 residues. From germline, CDR1 is SGHRS and CDR2 YFSETQ. Drawing the rest from reference TRBV5-1 and TRBJ1-3, the complete variable domain is KAGVTQTPRYLIKTRGQQVTLSCSPISGHRSVSWYQQTPGQGLQFLFEYFSETQRNKGNFPGRFSGRQFSNSRSEMNVSTLELGDSALYLCASSLGGTGFSGNTIYFGEGSWLTVV.

The V call is TRBV7-2, the J call TRBJ2-3; D remains unclear. The CDR3 is 14 residues long. V gave up 5 bases and J gave up 0 bases, with 9 bases separating them. Germline V CDR1 and CDR2: SGHTA, FQGNSA. CDR3 region: CASSTRPSTDTQYF. In DNA, the CDR3 is TGTGCCAGCAGCACCAGACCCAGCACAGATACGCAGTATTTT.

This clonotype has ten or more counts. This chain uses TRBV2 with TRBJ2-3, with D unresolved. Germline CDR1 SNHLY, CDR2 FYNNEI. V lost 1 base and J lost 2, with 10 bases in between. The CDR3 consists of 15 residues. CDR3 in DNA: TGTGCCAGCAGTGAAGAGTTAATCTCCACAGATACGCAGTATTTT. This sequence encodes CASSEELISTDTQYF.

This clonotype came up many times. This chain uses TRBV12-3 or TRBV12-4 with TRBJ2-5, with 10 bases that match TRBD2. The CDR3 is 14 amino acids. The trim removed 6 bases at V and 5 bases at J, leaving 6 bases unmatched. CDR3 sequence: CASSLSSGSETQYF. Here the CDR3 DNA reads TGTGCCAGCAGCTTATCTAGCGGGAGTGAGACCCAGTACTTC.

This clonotype was counted many times. This chain connects TRBV7-6 to TRBJ1-3, with D perhaps matching TRBD1 (5 bases). Trimming took off 5 bases at V and 4 bases at J, with 18 bases between the two ends. Germline V lookup: CDR1 SGHVS, CDR2 FNYEAQ. This CDR3 region has 16 residues. The CDR3 loop reads CASSQAVGGHGNTIYF. DNA for the CDR3: TGTGCCAGCAGCCAAGCGGTGGGGGGTCACGGAAACACCATATATTTT. Using reference TRBV7-6 and TRBJ1-3 for the parts outside the CDR3, the full variable domain is GAGVSQSPRYKVTKRGQDVALRCDPISGHVSLYWYRQALGQGPEFLTYFNYEAQQDKSGLPNDRFSAERPEGSISTLTIQRTEQRDSAMYRCASSQAVGGHGNTIYFGEGSWLTVV.